These 27 T cell receptor beta chains were all obtained from the same sample, sequenced in a study of Ad26.COV2.S vaccination and SARS-CoV-2 variants. Clones were sequenced by immunoSEQ multiplex PCR, and TCRdb holds only the in-frame ones, with some missing. The sample shows 380,000 or so clones, 83% of them seen only once. Treatment of the sample: roughly 18 received Ad26.COV2.S at low or high dose, single or two shots; several received placebo; per-sample allocation not given. Each sample was drawn 63 days after the first injection (of vaccine or placebo). The source was peripheral blood, collected in a trial of Ad26.COV2.S vaccine versus placebo. The receptors shown here come from a person aged 18 to 59 who received the Ad26.COV2.S COVID-19 vaccine or a placebo.

J is TRBJ1-1 and V is TRBV6-5; D unclear. Germline V gives CDR1 MNHEY, CDR2 SVGAGI. V was cut by 9 bases and J by 2 bases, with 19 bases left in between. This CDR3 is built from 15 residues. CDR3 sequence (DNA): TGTGCCAGTCGGGAGTCAGGCGGGTTTAACACTGAAGCTTTCTTT. Amino acids: CASRESGGFNTEAFF.

This chain connects TRBV19 to TRBJ2-1, with 12 bases identical to TRBD2. Germline loops: CDR1 LNHDA, CDR2 SQIVND (reference sequence). This CDR3 spans 17 amino acids. With 7 bases clipped from V and 7 bases from J, the junction kept 14 bases outside the gene matches. The CDR3 reads CASTHRLAGDLSNEQFF. CDR3 DNA: TGTGCCAGTACCCATCGACTAGCGGGGGACCTCAGTAATGAGCAGTTCTTC.

This clone was observed a handful of times. J is TRBJ1-5 and V is TRBV19; a possible D gene is TRBD1 (5 bases). Germline V lookup: CDR1 LNHDA, CDR2 SQIVND (reference sequence). This CDR3 is 15 amino acids long. With 6 bases removed from V and 2 bases from J, the gap between germline ends came to 14 bases. The CDR3: CASSPQGEGNQPQHF. CDR3 DNA sequence: TGTGCCAGTAGCCCTCAGGGAGAGGGCAATCAGCCCCAGCATTTT.

The chain carries TRBV5-5 and TRBJ2-2; D not certain. Germline V gene lookup returns CDR1 SGHKS and CDR2 YYEKEE (reference sequence). Trimming left V 0 bases short and J 4 bases short, with 10 bases between. There are 15 residues in the CDR3. CDR3 protein: CASSLGGVFTGELFF. CDR3 DNA: TGTGCCAGCAGCTTGGGGGGTGTGTTCACCGGGGAGCTGTTTTTT.

The chain has TRBV5-1 and TRBJ1-1; no definite D call. Trimming stripped 0 bases from V and 4 bases from J, with 16 bases between. CDR1 SGHRS and CDR2 YFSETQ come from the germline V gene. The CDR3 length is 16 residues. CDR3 in DNA: TGCGCCAGCAGCTTGGACCCAACAGCACCAGGCACTGAAGCTTTCTTT. Translating gives CASSLDPTAPGTEAFF.

This rearrangement joins TRBV12-3 or TRBV12-4 to TRBJ1-1; D is perhaps TRBD1 (5 bases). V was trimmed by 8 bases and J by 1 base, leaving 11 bases between them. The CDR3 contains 13 residues. The CDR3 DNA sequence: TGTGCCAGCGCCCCGGGACGGAACACTGAAGCTTTCTTT. This encodes CASAPGRNTEAFF.

This clone was detected only a few times. The V and J genes are TRBV11-3 and TRBJ2-5; 8 nucleotides align to TRBD2. CDR1 is SGHNT and CDR2 is YENEEA in the germline V gene. Trimming cost V 3 bases and J 5 bases; bases outside gene matches: 5. The CDR3 runs to 14 residues. Written as DNA, the CDR3 is TGTGCCAGCAGCTTGAATAGCGGGAATGAGACCCAGTACTTC. Translated, it gives CASSLNSGNETQYF. The entire variable domain, with the rest obtained from reference TRBV11-3 and TRBJ2-5, is as follows: EAGVVQSPRYKIIEKKQPVAFWCNPISGHNTLYWYLQNLGQGPELLIRYENEEAVDDSQLPKDRFSAERLKGVDSTLKIQPAELGDSAVYLCASSLNSGNETQYFGPGTRLLVL.

The CDR3 nucleotides are TGTGCCAGCAGCCCGGGTCAAACCTTCGGAGAGACCCAGTACTTC. Its protein is CASSPGQTFGETQYF. The chain is built from TRBV7-3 and TRBJ2-5; D is uncertain. CDR3 size: 15 residues. CDR1 is SGHTA and CDR2 is FQGTGA in the germline V gene. Trimming cost V 5 bases and J 4 bases, with 17 bases left between them. The whole variable domain, remainder taken from reference TRBV7-3 and TRBJ2-5, is GAGVSQTPSNKVTEKGKYVELRCDPISGHTALYWYRQSLGQGPEFLIYFQGTGAADDSGLPNDRFFAVRPEGSVSTLKIQRTERGDSAVYLCASSPGQTFGETQYFGPGTRLLVL.

The chain employs TRBV5-4 and TRBJ2-1; D remains unclear. Trimming left V 6 bases short and J 5 bases short, with 12 bases between. CDR1 is SGHNT, CDR2 YYREEE, per germline (reference sequence). The CDR3 contains 13 residues. CDR3 protein: CASNPGFNNEQFF. The CDR3 DNA reads TGTGCCAGCAACCCTGGCTTTAACAATGAGCAGTTCTTC.

J is TRBJ2-1 and V is TRBV11-2, with a possible D match to TRBD2 (6 bases). This CDR3 comprises 12 residues. Trimming left V 2 bases short and J 12 bases short, with 11 bases between. In germline, CDR1 is SGHAT, CDR2 FQNNGV. The CDR3 DNA is TGTGCCAGCAGCTTATGGGACGGGGGGCAGTTCTTC. This codes for CASSLWDGGQFF.

The chain links TRBV2 to TRBJ1-2; perhaps TRBD1 as D (5 bases). With 4 bases removed from V and 7 bases from J, the gap between germline ends came to 13 bases. Germline V gives CDR1 SNHLY, CDR2 FYNNEI. This CDR3 region has 13 residues. The CDR3 here is CASSAGQLRGYTF. The CDR3 nucleotides are TGTGCCAGCAGTGCCGGACAATTACGTGGCTACACCTTC.

V gene TRBV9 combines with J gene TRBJ1-5, with D tentatively TRBD1 (5 bases). Trimming took 3 bases from V and 3 from J, leaving 10 bases between them. The germline CDR1 and CDR2 sequences are SGDLS and YYNGEE. The CDR3 sequence is 14 residues long. In DNA form, the CDR3 reads TGTGCCAGCAGCGCGACAGTTTTCAATCAGCCCCAGCATTTT. It specifies CASSATVFNQPQHF.

This chain uses TRBV3-1 (or the pseudogene TRBV3-2) with TRBJ1-2, with 7 bases that match TRBD1. The V and J ends lost 2 bases and 4 bases, in that order; junction bases with no gene match: 4. Germline CDR1 LGHDT, CDR2 YNNKEL (reference sequence). The CDR3 length is 14 residues. The chain's CDR3 is CASSQQGGVYGYTF. Here the CDR3 DNA reads TGTGCCAGCAGCCAACAGGGGGGGGTCTATGGCTACACCTTC.

As to this clone: One junction end disagrees with the germline gene, perhaps due to a read error. CDR3 nucleotide sequence: TGTGCCATCAGTGTTTTGGGACTAGCGGATTACGAGCAGTACTTC. This encodes CAISVLGLADYEQYF. The chain has TRBV6-2 or TRBV6-3 and TRBJ2-7; 11 positions match TRBD2. The germline V gene has CDR1 MNHEY and CDR2 SVGEGT. This CDR3 region has 15 residues.

The gene calls are TRBV5-1 and TRBJ1-2; D remains unclear. CDR1 is SGHRS and CDR2 is YFSETQ in the germline V gene. The CDR3 is 13 amino acids. V was cut by 5 bases and J by 7 bases, with 15 bases left in between. The CDR3 region has the DNA TGCGCCAGCAGTCCGAGGCCGGGGATTGGCTACACCTTC. Protein sequence: CASSPRPGIGYTF.

The chain recombines TRBV9 with TRBJ2-5; 9 positions agree with TRBD2. Per the germline V gene, CDR1 is SGDLS and CDR2 is YYNGEE. The CDR3 consists of 15 residues. With V trimmed by 4 bases and J by 5 bases, 9 bases remained unmatched. The CDR3 DNA reads as TGTGCCAGCAGCCCATCGGCTGCGGGAGGGGAGACCCAGTACTTC. As protein: CASSPSAAGGETQYF.

The rearrangement uses TRBV12-5 and TRBJ2-2; possibly TRBD1 for D (6 bases). Germline V CDR1 and CDR2: LGHNT, FRNRAP. Trimming took 0 bases from V and 8 from J, leaving 19 bases between them. The CDR3 runs 17 residues. This CDR3 reads CASGLVKGWGLPGELFF. CDR3 bases: TGTGCTAGTGGTTTGGTAAAGGGGTGGGGGCTACCGGGGGAGCTGTTTTTT.

This clone has more than one count but fewer than ten. This specimen includes other DNA sequences encoding the same CDR3. For the CDR3, the DNA is TGTGCCAGCAGTTACGCGGGTTACGAGCAGTACTTC. Translating it yields CASSYAGYEQYF. The chain has TRBV6-6 and TRBJ2-7; a weak D match, TRBD2 (5 bases). V lost 2 bases to trimming and J lost 4 bases, with 6 bases between them. The CDR3 totals 12 residues. Germline assignment: CDR1 MNHNY and CDR2 SVGAGI (reference sequence).

The chain has TRBV7-2 and TRBJ2-2; D remains unclear. The length of the CDR3 is 19 residues. CDR1 and CDR2 (germline): SGHTA, FQGNSA. Between the trimmed V and J ends, which lost 5 bases and 0 bases, there was a span of 22 bases. This chain's CDR3 is CASSRRMGLLIPNTGELFF. The CDR3 coding sequence is TGTGCCAGCAGCCGCCGGATGGGATTACTAATCCCGAACACCGGGGAGCTGTTTTTT.

This clone was seen only a few times. The chain couples TRBV18 to TRBJ1-1; possible D gene TRBD1, 6 bases. The germline gives CDR1 KGHSH, CDR2 LQKENI. This CDR3 contains 14 residues. V was pared by 3 bases and J by 4 bases, with 12 bases between. The CDR3 nucleotides are TGTGCCAGCTCACCCCAGGGGCGCGTCACTGAAGCTTTCTTT. Translating gives CASSPQGRVTEAFF.

J is TRBJ2-7 and V is TRBV4-2, with TRBD2 as a possible D gene (5 bases). Trimming shortened V by 1 base and J by 4 bases, and 11 bases separated the two germline ends. Per the germline V gene, CDR1 is LGHNA and CDR2 is YNFKEQ. This CDR3 is 14 amino acids long. The CDR3 DNA sequence: TGTGCCAGCAGCCAAGGAGGGCCAGCTTACGAGCAGTACTTC. The encoded protein is CASSQGGPAYEQYF.

V is TRBV29-1 and J is TRBJ1-2; D call uncertain. Trimming took off 3 bases at V and 2 bases at J, with 13 bases between the two ends. In germline, CDR1 is SQVTM, CDR2 ANQGSEA. The CDR3 covers 14 residues. The CDR3 reads CSVDFREGNYGYTF. The CDR3 nucleotides are TGCAGCGTTGACTTTCGGGAGGGAAACTATGGCTACACCTTC.

V is TRBV9 and J is TRBJ2-7; a possible D gene is TRBD2 (7 bases). This CDR3 has 14 residues. Germline V gives CDR1 SGDLS, CDR2 YYNGEE. The germline V and J ends were trimmed by 4 bases and 6 bases, with 17 bases remaining between them. The CDR3 loop is CASSLPQRGAEQYF. CDR3 coding DNA: TGTGCCAGCAGCCTACCCCAACGGGGGGCCGAGCAGTACTTC.

The chain links TRBV18 to TRBJ1-1; D gene unclear. Germline lookup yields CDR1 KGHSH and CDR2 LQKENI. The CDR3 is made up of 15 amino acids. V was pared by 3 bases and J by 0 bases, with 11 bases between. The CDR3 loop is CASSPHAGMNTEAFF. The CDR3 nucleotides are TGTGCCAGCTCACCCCACGCAGGAATGAACACTGAAGCTTTCTTT.

V and J are TRBV10-3 and TRBJ2-7, with 7 bases identical to TRBD2. Germline V CDR1 and CDR2: ENHRY, SYGVKD. The trim removed 5 bases at V and 3 bases at J, leaving 4 bases unmatched. This CDR3 is 13 amino acids long. The CDR3 DNA reads as TGTGCCATCAGTCGGGGGGACCGCTACGAGCAGTACTTC. Protein product: CAISRGDRYEQYF.

This clone was detected only once. This chain connects TRBV5-1 to TRBJ2-7, with a possible D match to TRBD1 (6 bases). Germline CDR1 SGHRS, CDR2 YFSETQ. The CDR3 has 12 residues. Trimming took off 4 bases at V and 6 bases at J, with 11 bases between the two ends. The CDR3 loop is CASSIQGPEQYF. Here the CDR3 DNA reads TGCGCCAGCAGCATACAGGGCCCCGAGCAGTACTTC.

V usage is TRBV29-1 and J usage is TRBJ2-5, with 11 bases aligning to TRBD1. V shed 6 bases, J shed 2 bases, and the junction held 5 bases outside the gene matches. CDR1 and CDR2 (germline): SQVTM, ANQGSEA. The CDR3 is 14 residues long. CDR3 nucleotides: TGCAGCGTGGGGACAGGGGGAAATCAAGAGACCCAGTACTTC. It codes for CSVGTGGNQETQYF.